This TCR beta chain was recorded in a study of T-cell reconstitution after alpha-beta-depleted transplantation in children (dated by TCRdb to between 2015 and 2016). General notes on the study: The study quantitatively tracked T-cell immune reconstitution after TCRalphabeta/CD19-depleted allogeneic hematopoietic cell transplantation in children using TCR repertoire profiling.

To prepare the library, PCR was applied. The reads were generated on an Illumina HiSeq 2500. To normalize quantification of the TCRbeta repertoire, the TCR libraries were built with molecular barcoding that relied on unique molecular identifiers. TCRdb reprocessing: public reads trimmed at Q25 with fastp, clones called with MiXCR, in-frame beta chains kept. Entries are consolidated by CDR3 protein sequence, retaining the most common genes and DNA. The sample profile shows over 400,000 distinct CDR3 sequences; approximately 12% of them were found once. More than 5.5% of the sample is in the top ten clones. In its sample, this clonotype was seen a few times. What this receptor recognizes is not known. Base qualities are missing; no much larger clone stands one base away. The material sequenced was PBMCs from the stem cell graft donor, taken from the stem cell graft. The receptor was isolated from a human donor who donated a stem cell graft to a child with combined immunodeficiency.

The bases are TGTGCCAGCAGCTTAGAGGGGAGCCCTGAAGCTTTCTTT. Its protein reads: CASSLEGSPEAFF. The chain was built from TRBV7-9 and TRBJ1-1, and perhaps TRBD1 as D gene, on 5 matching bases. V drops 1 base and J drops 6 bases, leaving 9 bases in between. CDR1 and CDR2 are drawn from the germline V gene (reference sequence): SEHNR, FQNEAQ. CDR3 length: 13 amino acids, cysteine to phenylalanine. Only the CDR3 portion is preserved as DNA: 39 bases, with reading frame beginning at the first base.